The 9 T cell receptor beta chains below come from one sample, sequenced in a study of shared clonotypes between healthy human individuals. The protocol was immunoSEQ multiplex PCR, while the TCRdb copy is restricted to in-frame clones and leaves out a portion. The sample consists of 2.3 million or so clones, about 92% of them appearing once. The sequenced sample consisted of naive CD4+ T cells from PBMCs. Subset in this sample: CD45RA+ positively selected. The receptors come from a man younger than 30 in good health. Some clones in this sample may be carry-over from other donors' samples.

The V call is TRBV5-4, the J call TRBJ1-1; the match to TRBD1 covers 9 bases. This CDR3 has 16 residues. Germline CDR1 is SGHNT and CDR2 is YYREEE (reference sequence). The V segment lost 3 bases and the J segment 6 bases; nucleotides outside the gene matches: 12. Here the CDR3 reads CASSSPGTGWDPEAFF. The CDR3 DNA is TGTGCCAGCAGCTCGCCCGGGACAGGGTGGGACCCTGAAGCTTTCTTT.

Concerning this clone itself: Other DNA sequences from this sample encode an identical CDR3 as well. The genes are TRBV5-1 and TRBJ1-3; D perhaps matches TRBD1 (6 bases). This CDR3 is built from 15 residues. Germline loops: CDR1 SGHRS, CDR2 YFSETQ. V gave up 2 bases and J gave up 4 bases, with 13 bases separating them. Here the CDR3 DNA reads TGCGCCAGCAGCTTAGGGGGTAACTCGGGAAACACCATATATTTT. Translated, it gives CASSLGGNSGNTIYF.

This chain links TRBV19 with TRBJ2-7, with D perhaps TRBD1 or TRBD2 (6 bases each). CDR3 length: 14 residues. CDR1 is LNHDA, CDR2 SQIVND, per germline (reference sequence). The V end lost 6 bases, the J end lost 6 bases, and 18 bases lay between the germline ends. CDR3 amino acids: CASSSGGGVVEQYF. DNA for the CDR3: TGTGCCAGTAGCTCCGGGGGCGGGGTGGTCGAGCAGTACTTC.

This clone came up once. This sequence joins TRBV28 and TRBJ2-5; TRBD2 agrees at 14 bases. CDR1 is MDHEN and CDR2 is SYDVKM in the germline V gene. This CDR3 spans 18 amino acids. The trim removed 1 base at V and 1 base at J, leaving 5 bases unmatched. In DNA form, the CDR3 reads TGTGCCAGCAGTTTATTCATGGGACTAGCGGGAGCCCAAGAGACCCAGTACTTC. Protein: CASSLFMGLAGAQETQYF.

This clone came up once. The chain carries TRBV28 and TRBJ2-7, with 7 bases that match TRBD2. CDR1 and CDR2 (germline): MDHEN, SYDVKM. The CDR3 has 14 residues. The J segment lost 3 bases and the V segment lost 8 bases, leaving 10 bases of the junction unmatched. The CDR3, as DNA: TGTGCCAGCGTCAGGCGGGAGAGACACTACGAGCAGTACTTC. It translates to CASVRRERHYEQYF.

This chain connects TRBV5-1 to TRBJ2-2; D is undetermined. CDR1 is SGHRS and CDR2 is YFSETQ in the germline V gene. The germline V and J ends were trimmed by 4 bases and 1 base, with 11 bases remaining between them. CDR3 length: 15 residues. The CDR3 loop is CASSVETENTGELFF. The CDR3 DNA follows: TGCGCCAGCAGCGTCGAAACAGAGAACACCGGGGAGCTGTTTTTT.

As DNA, the CDR3 is TGTGCCAGCAGCGTAGGACTAGCTGGGAGAGGTACCGGGGAGCTGTTTTTT. It translates to CASSVGLAGRGTGELFF. The chain couples TRBV9 to TRBJ2-2, with 7 bases matching TRBD2. The CDR3 is made up of 17 amino acids. In germline, CDR1 is SGDLS, CDR2 YYNGEE. Trimming cost V 0 bases and J 5 bases; bases outside gene matches: 10. Combining the CDR3 with reference TRBV9 and TRBJ2-2 gives the whole variable domain DSGVTQTPKHLITATGQRVTLRCSPRSGDLSVYWYQQSLDQGLQFLIQYYNGEERAKGNILERFSAQQFPDLHSELNLSSLELGDSALYFCASSVGLAGRGTGELFFGEGSRLTVL.

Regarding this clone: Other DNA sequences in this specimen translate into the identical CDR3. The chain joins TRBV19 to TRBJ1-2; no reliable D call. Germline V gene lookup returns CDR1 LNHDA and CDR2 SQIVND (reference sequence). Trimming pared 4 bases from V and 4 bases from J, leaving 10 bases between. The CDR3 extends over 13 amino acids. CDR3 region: CASSTGLLYGYTF. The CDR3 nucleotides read TGTGCCAGTAGTACCGGGCTCCTCTATGGCTACACCTTC.

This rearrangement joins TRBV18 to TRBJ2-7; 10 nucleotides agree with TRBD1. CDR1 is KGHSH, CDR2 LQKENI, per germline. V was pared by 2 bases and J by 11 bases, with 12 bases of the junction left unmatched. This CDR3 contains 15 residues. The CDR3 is CASSPSEGQGIMKYF. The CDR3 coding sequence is TGTGCCAGCTCACCATCGGAGGGACAGGGGATAATGAAGTACTTC.